The TCR beta chain described here comes from a study of shared clonotypes between healthy human individuals. Study results and limitations: Generation of non-shared clonotypes was less probable than generation of clonotypes shared by all four donors. Among donors, the sharing of clonotypes was expected to be influenced by sequencing depth.

Turning to this clone: Its antigen is as yet unknown.

Deep was the level used in running the assay. The assay was immunoSEQ multiplex PCR, and TCRdb's table has in-frame clones only and misses some. The sample shows over 800,000 clones, around 93% of them seen only once. CD8 cells regarded as naive lacked CD45RO, were positively chosen for CCR7, and omitted terminally differentiated effector memory CD45RA+ cells. Recent vaccinations or acute infections were absent in the healthy HIV-negative adult donors. This CDR3 has 14 residues. The V gene lost 8 bases and the J gene lost 3 bases, with 17 bases spanning the gap. Germline loops: CDR1 SGHVS, CDR2 FNYEAQ.

Sequencing was performed on naive CD8+ T cells sorted from blood. The sequence was obtained from a man under 40 in good health. This chain connects TRBV7-6 to TRBJ2-7; no definite D call. The CDR3 region is CASGSPGQFYEQYF. DNA for the CDR3: TGTGCCAGCGGGTCCCCAGGCCAATTCTACGAGCAGTACTTC.